This TCR beta chain is from a study of blood T cell repertoires in COVID-19. Study as a whole: The United States, Italy and Spain supplied acute and convalescent COVID-19 samples. The analysed material was cDNA or gDNA that came from T cells, B-cell-depleted T cells, or PBMCs.

The ends lost 7 bases at V and 9 bases at J; junction bases unmatched: 12. In germline, CDR1 is SGHTA, CDR2 FQGNSA. The CDR3 is 15 residues long. Study processing details: Amplifying reference gene primers gave estimates of nucleated cell counts. This table comes from immunoSEQ multiplex PCR, and its TCRdb copy is limited to in-frame clones, with some not included. V and J calls plus clone size are reproduced from that table; the DNA served to infer D and trimming. This table has 300,000 to 450,000 clones, about 85% appearing once. The sample comprised peripheral blood. This chain connects TRBV7-2 to TRBJ2-1; 10 nucleotides line up with TRBD1. The sequence was collected from a woman under 30 with acute or convalescent COVID-19. The CDR3 nucleotides are TGTGCCAGCAATATATTCGTGACAGGGGGCGCTGAGCAGTTCTTC. As protein: CASNIFVTGGAEQFF.